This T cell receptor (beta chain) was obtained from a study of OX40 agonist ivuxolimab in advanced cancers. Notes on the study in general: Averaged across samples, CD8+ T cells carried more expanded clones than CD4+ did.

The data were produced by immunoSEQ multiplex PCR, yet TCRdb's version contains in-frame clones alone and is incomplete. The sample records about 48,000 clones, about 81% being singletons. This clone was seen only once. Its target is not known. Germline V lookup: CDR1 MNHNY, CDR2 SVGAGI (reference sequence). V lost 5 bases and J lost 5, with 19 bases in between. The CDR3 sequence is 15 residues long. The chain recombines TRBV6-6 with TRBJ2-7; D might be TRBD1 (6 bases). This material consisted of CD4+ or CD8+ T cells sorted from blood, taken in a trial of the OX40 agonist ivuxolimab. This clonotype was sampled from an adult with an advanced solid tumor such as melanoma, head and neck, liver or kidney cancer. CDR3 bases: TGTGCCAGCAGTGACACACAGGGCTCATACAACGAGCAGTACTTC. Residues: CASSDTQGSYNEQYF.